This T cell receptor beta chain is from a study of T cells in Graves' hyperthyroidism and ophthalmopathy. Study-level information: Prior to any treatment, at the point of initial diagnosis, peripheral blood was collected. Study-wide results and caveats: The model predicted ophthalmopathy a median around 6.5 months before onset. Stable hyperthyroidism was told apart from ophthalmopathy by a model built on 13 V-J features.

Amplification of TCR beta CDR3 regions used RNA as the template. The HTBI set primed first-round TCR CDR3 RT-PCR. Each CDR3 protein gets one entry after TCRdb re-called the multiplex PCR reads with MiXCR. The sample consists of 700,000 or so distinct CDR3 sequences, 15% to 20% of them appearing once. A note on this clonotype: Antigen unknown.

Deletions cut 4 bases from V and 3 bases from J, with 15 bases between. Germline V gene data show CDR1 as SEHNR and CDR2 as FQNEAQ (reference sequence). The CDR3 has 16 amino acids. The chain links TRBV7-9 to TRBJ1-4; D uncertain. The sequence was collected from a man aged 18 to 30 with Graves' hyperthyroidism. The specimen was blood. CDR3 bases: TGTGCCAGCAGCTGGCCGGGTCCTGCGGCTAATGAAAAACTGTTTTTT. Translated: CASSWPGPAANEKLFF.